The following is a T cell receptor beta chain sequence with its context. Antigen specificity is unknown. The entry originates in a study of STAT3 mutations in large granular lymphocyte leukemia. Study details: Immunosuppressive therapy was given to more than half of T-LGLL patients.

Study results and caveats: Every T-LGLL patient had at least one immunodominant TCRbeta clonotype. Some patients had dominant TCR clones larger than their STAT3 mutant burden. TCR clonotype switching after therapy occurred in about 35% of the 18 patients.

The data were produced by immunoSEQ multiplex PCR, yet TCRdb's version contains in-frame clones alone and is incomplete. The repertoire consists of approximately 11,000 clones, with 65% to 90% occurring once and the leading ten covering roughly nine tenths. The sequenced sample was peripheral blood mononuclear cells. The sequence was collected from a man of 80 years or more with T-cell large granular lymphocyte leukemia. Some clones in this sample may be carry-over from other donors' samples.

This CDR3 reads CASSPTARVSNTQYF. The DNA of the CDR3 is TGTGCCAGCTCACCAACTGCGCGTGTAAGCAATACGCAGTATTTT. The V gene is TRBV18, the J gene TRBJ2-3; D is ambiguous. This CDR3 comprises 15 residues. Germline values: CDR1 KGHSH, CDR2 LQKENI. V was shortened by 2 bases and J by 7 bases, with 16 bases between the two germline ends. Full variable domain (rest looked up from reference TRBV18 and TRBJ2-3): NAGVMQNPRHLVRRRGQEARLRCSPMKGHSHVYWYRQLPEEGLKFMVYLQKENIIDESGMPKERFSAEFPKEGPSILRIQQVVRGDSAAYFCASSPTARVSNTQYFGPGTRLTVL.